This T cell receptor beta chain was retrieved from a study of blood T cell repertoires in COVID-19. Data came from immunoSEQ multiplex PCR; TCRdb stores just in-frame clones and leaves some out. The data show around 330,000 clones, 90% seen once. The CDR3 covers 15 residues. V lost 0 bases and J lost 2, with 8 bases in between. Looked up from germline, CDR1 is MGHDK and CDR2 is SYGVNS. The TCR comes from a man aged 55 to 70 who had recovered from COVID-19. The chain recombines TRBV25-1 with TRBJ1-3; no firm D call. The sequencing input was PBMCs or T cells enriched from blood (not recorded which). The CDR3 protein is CASSEYQVAGNTIYF. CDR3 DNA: TGTGCCAGCAGTGAATATCAGGTGGCTGGAAACACCATATATTTT.